The 15 T cell receptor beta chains listed next were all sequenced from one sample in a study of beta chain features in type 1 diabetes. Study-wide points: Moderate yet significant TCRB CDR3 shortening was seen in Type 1 diabetes patients in all four CD4+ subsets.

Antigen specificity for these receptors is unknown. The whole isolated RNA underwent reverse transcription, so sequencing captured expressed TCRB transcripts. Some clones are missing from TCRdb's copy, which holds only in-frame ones; the method was immunoSEQ multiplex PCR. The sample shows approximately 50,000 clones, approximately 60% of them seen only once. Sequenced input: stem cell memory CD4+ T cells from blood. The receptors here all came from a woman in her 30s with type 1 diabetes.

The chain combines TRBV27 with TRBJ2-2; 10 bases agree with TRBD1. CDR1 and CDR2 from the germline V gene are MNHEY and SMNVEV (reference sequence). The CDR3 is 14 residues long. Losses at the gene ends were 2 bases for V and 6 bases for J; bases not matched to a gene: 0. In DNA, the CDR3 is TGTGCCAGCAGTTTAGGGACAGGGGCCGGGGAGCTGTTTTTT. It yields the protein CASSLGTGAGELFF.

The chain combines TRBV30 with TRBJ1-1, with 7 bases identical to TRBD1. CDR3 length: 13 residues. V shed 5 bases, J shed 1 base, and the junction held 4 bases outside the gene matches. The germline V gene encodes CDR1 GTSNPN and CDR2 SVGIG (reference sequence). The CDR3 DNA is TGTGCCTGGGGGGACAGACCGAACACTGAAGCTTTCTTT. The encoded protein is CAWGDRPNTEAFF.

There are a few counts of this clone. The chain combines TRBV7-9 with TRBJ2-1; no firm D call. V was cut by 3 bases and J by 0 bases, with 6 bases left in between. This CDR3 has 14 residues. Germline values: CDR1 SEHNR, CDR2 FQNEAQ (reference sequence). CDR3 residues: CASSFSRSYNEQFF. For the CDR3, the DNA is TGTGCCAGCAGCTTCTCGCGCTCCTACAATGAGCAGTTCTTC.

This clone was picked up one time. The chain employs TRBV19 and TRBJ2-5; tentatively, D is TRBD1 (6 bases). Germline V gene data show CDR1 as LNHDA and CDR2 as SQIVND (reference sequence). Trimming pared 4 bases from V and 8 bases from J, leaving 20 bases between. The CDR3 contains 15 residues. The CDR3 sequence is CASSKDSVIQNTQYF. The CDR3 DNA follows: TGTGCCAGTAGTAAGGACAGTGTAATACAAAATACCCAGTACTTC.

This chain joins TRBV19 and TRBJ2-1, with TRBD2 matching 8 bases. The germline V gene encodes CDR1 LNHDA and CDR2 SQIVND (reference sequence). With 3 bases clipped from V and 6 bases from J, the junction kept 10 bases outside the gene matches. The CDR3 consists of 16 residues. CDR3 nucleotide sequence: TGTGCCAGTAGTATTCAGTCGGCTAGCGGGCGCAATGAGCAGTTCTTC. Amino acid sequence: CASSIQSASGRNEQFF.

The genes are TRBV23-1 and TRBJ1-2; 8 bases map to TRBD1. TRBV23-1 is sorted into the ORF group, with uncertain function. CDR3 length: 14 residues. The V gene end was trimmed by 5 bases and the J gene end by 2 bases; junction bases not matched to a gene: 4. The CDR3 loop is CASSGDRTNYGYTF. As DNA, the CDR3 is TGCGCCAGCAGTGGGGACAGGACGAACTATGGCTACACCTTC.

CDR3 in amino acids: CASSLTQGALSTEAFF. The CDR3 region has the DNA TGTGCCAGCAGCCTCACCCAGGGGGCGTTGAGCACTGAAGCTTTCTTT. This rearrangement joins TRBV11-3 to TRBJ1-1; 8 bases line up with TRBD1. The CDR3 sequence is 16 residues long. Germline CDR1 reads SGHNT; CDR2 reads YENEEA. V shed 5 bases, J shed 4 bases, and the junction held 12 bases outside the gene matches.

The rearrangement links TRBV10-1 to TRBJ2-1; D is undetermined. This CDR3 has 13 residues. In germline, CDR1 is WNHNN, CDR2 SYGVQD (reference sequence). The V end was cut by 3 bases, the J end by 3 bases, with 6 bases between. The CDR3 DNA follows: TGCGCCAGCAGTGACATAGACTACAATGAGCAGTTCTTC. Translation gives CASSDIDYNEQFF.

The chain carries TRBV10-3 and TRBJ1-1; D is uncertain. CDR3 length: 12 amino acids. CDR1 and CDR2 (germline): ENHRY, SYGVKD. Trimming removed 3 bases at V and 7 bases at J, with 9 bases between. The CDR3 loop is CAISEREGEAFF. Here the CDR3 DNA reads TGTGCCATCAGTGAACGTGAGGGTGAAGCTTTCTTT.

The chain employs TRBV9 and TRBJ2-1, with TRBD2 matching over 9 bases. The CDR3 has 17 amino acids. Germline V gene data show CDR1 as SGDLS and CDR2 as YYNGEE. The ends lost 3 bases at V and 2 bases at J; junction bases unmatched: 9. The CDR3: CASSAKVAGVAYNEQFF. DNA of the CDR3: TGTGCCAGCAGCGCGAAGGTAGCGGGAGTAGCCTACAATGAGCAGTTCTTC.

The rearrangement uses TRBV5-1 and TRBJ1-1; D call uncertain. V dropped 0 bases and J dropped 0 bases, with 9 bases sitting between them. The CDR3 spans 15 residues. Germline CDR1 and CDR2: SGHRS and YFSETQ. The CDR3 DNA sequence: TGCGCCAGCAGCTTGGTAGGAGGTATGAACACTGAAGCTTTCTTT. Encoded protein: CASSLVGGMNTEAFF.

The chain has TRBV7-2 and TRBJ1-5; perhaps TRBD1 as D (6 bases). The ends were cut back, 5 bases at V and 7 bases at J, with 12 bases in the middle. CDR3 length: 13 amino acids. From germline, CDR1 is SGHTA and CDR2 FQGNSA. Here the CDR3 DNA reads TGTGCCAGCAGCCCAGGACAGCAACAGCCCCAGCATTTT. Its translation is CASSPGQQQPQHF.

V usage is TRBV4-1 and J usage is TRBJ2-1, with 11 bases fitting TRBD2. V lost 1 base to trimming and J lost 8 bases; unmatched junction nucleotides: 4. The germline V gene encodes CDR1 MGHRA and CDR2 YSYEKL. The CDR3 loop spans 15 amino acids. CDR3 region: CASSQGTSGSDEQFF. The CDR3 nucleotides read TGCGCCAGCAGCCAAGGGACTAGCGGGTCTGATGAGCAGTTCTTC.

The chain uses TRBV4-1 and TRBJ2-1; 7 bases line up with TRBD2. The CDR3 is 17 amino acids. With V trimmed by 3 bases and J by 6 bases, 14 bases remained unmatched. Germline V CDR1 and CDR2: MGHRA, YSYEKL. In nucleotides, the CDR3 is TGCGCCAGCAGCCATCTTCCAAGCGGGGCCCTTTTCAATGAGCAGTTCTTC. Its translation is CASSHLPSGALFNEQFF.

V is TRBV19 and J is TRBJ2-7; no firm D call. Looked up from germline, CDR1 is LNHDA and CDR2 is SQIVND (reference sequence). V was clipped by 2 bases and J by 6 bases, with 8 bases between them. This CDR3 comprises 12 residues. The CDR3 nucleotides read TGTGCCAGTAGTATATCCAGCGCCGAGCAGTACTTC. Protein: CASSISSAEQYF. The entire variable domain, with the rest obtained from reference TRBV19 and TRBJ2-7, is as follows: DGGITQSPKYLFRKEGQNVTLSCEQNLNHDAMYWYRQDPGQGLRLIYYSQIVNDFQKGDIAEGYSVSREKKESFPLTVTSAQKNPTAFYLCASSISSAEQYFGPGTRLTVT.